A single sample is the source of the 24 T cell receptor beta chains below, sequenced in a study of patients and donors after allogeneic stem cell transplantation. TCRdb analysed the RT-PCR reads with MiXCR anew, one entry per CDR3 protein. The sample holds about 18,000 distinct CDR3 sequences, 4.5% to 6% seen once. Sequencing input: blood, either unsorted or a sorted T cell fraction (not recorded which). Receptor source: a human donor who was either an allogeneic HSCT recipient or a stem cell or donor lymphocyte infusion donor (not recorded which). It is not recorded whose cells these are; they may come from a transplant donor.

This clonotype appeared many times. The chain combines TRBV2 with TRBJ2-5; 13 bases match TRBD2. Germline V gene sequence: CDR1 SNHLY, CDR2 FYNNEI. The V and J ends lost 6 bases and 4 bases, in that order; junction bases with no gene match: 17. CDR3 size: 19 residues. The CDR3 region has the DNA TGTGCCAGCAGACCCAAGGCTCGACTAGCGGGAGGATGGCTAGAGACCCAGTACTTC. This encodes CASRPKARLAGGWLETQYF.

V and J are TRBV7-9 and TRBJ1-4; TRBD1 matches 7 bases. CDR1 and CDR2 from the germline V gene are SEHNR and FQNEAQ (reference sequence). The junction had 4 bases not matched to a gene; V was cut back by 1 base and J by 5 bases. This CDR3 has 15 amino acids. The CDR3: CASSLVGTVNEKLFF. The CDR3 coding sequence is TGTGCCAGCAGCTTAGTCGGGACAGTGAATGAAAAACTGTTTTTT.

This clonotype has at least ten counts. V is TRBV7-3 and J is TRBJ2-6; TRBD2 matches 7 bases. There are 18 residues in the CDR3. Unmatched junction bases numbered 7, after V lost 2 bases and J lost 0 bases. Germline V gives CDR1 SGHTA, CDR2 FQGTGA. The CDR3 sequence: CASSLSAGELSGANVLTF. The CDR3 nucleotides are TGTGCCAGCAGCTTATCGGCGGGAGAGCTCTCTGGGGCCAACGTCCTGACTTTC.

The rearrangement joins TRBV5-1 to TRBJ2-7; TRBD2 aligns across 13 bases. The V segment lost 4 bases and the J segment 4 bases; nucleotides outside the gene matches: 2. CDR1 and CDR2 from the germline V gene are SGHRS and YFSETQ. The CDR3 runs 14 residues. CDR3 residues: CASSMTSGGYEQYF. Written as DNA, the CDR3 is TGCGCCAGCAGCATGACTAGCGGGGGGTACGAGCAGTACTTC.

This clonotype was picked up many times. The chain joins TRBV7-9 to TRBJ2-7; D might be TRBD1 or TRBD2, each matching 5 bases. V shed 3 bases and J shed 8 bases, with 17 bases lying between them. This CDR3 has 14 residues. Germline CDR1 SEHNR, CDR2 FQNEAQ (reference sequence). The CDR3 region is CASSLGVATAQQYF. The CDR3 region has the DNA TGTGCCAGCAGCTTGGGGGTCGCAACTGCTCAGCAGTACTTC.

This clonotype was counted at least ten times. V is TRBV5-1 and J is TRBJ2-2; 8 positions agree with TRBD2. V shed 0 bases, J shed 2 bases, and the junction held 6 bases outside the gene matches. This CDR3 contains 17 residues. The V gene's germline CDR1 is SGHRS and CDR2 YFSETQ. The CDR3 region is CASSLAPSGSNTGELFF. The CDR3 DNA sequence: TGCGCCAGCAGCTTGGCTCCAAGCGGGAGTAACACCGGGGAGCTGTTTTTT.

This clonotype was recorded a few times. V and J are TRBV6-1 and TRBJ2-7; TRBD1 agrees at 8 bases. This CDR3 region has 16 residues. In germline, CDR1 is MNHNS, CDR2 SASEGT. Losses at the gene ends were 7 bases for V and 0 bases for J; bases not matched to a gene: 11. Written as DNA, the CDR3 is TGTGCCAGCACCCCAGGGGGCGCTTCGCCCTCCTACGAGCAGTACTTC. This gives the protein CASTPGGASPSYEQYF.

Many counts were recorded for this clonotype. V usage is TRBV28 and J usage is TRBJ1-2, with 7 bases lining up with TRBD1. The CDR3 is 14 amino acids. Per the germline V gene, CDR1 is MDHEN and CDR2 is SYDVKM. The CDR3 loop reads CAVRRTGRSNGYTF. For the CDR3, the DNA is TGTGCTGTCAGGAGGACAGGACGCAGCAATGGCTACACCTTC.

The sample holds a few counts of this clonotype. This rearrangement joins TRBV28 to TRBJ1-2; perhaps TRBD1 as D (5 bases). V lost 5 bases, J lost 7 bases, and 11 bases lay in between. The germline V gene has CDR1 MDHEN and CDR2 SYDVKM. The CDR3 runs to 12 residues. CDR3 residues: CASSAYRRGYTF. CDR3 bases: TGTGCCAGCAGTGCCTACAGGCGTGGCTACACCTTC.

This clonotype showed up many times. This chain links TRBV6-1 with TRBJ2-5, with TRBD2 matching over 11 bases. Germline CDR1 MNHNS, CDR2 SASEGT. The CDR3 is 15 amino acids. Losses at the gene ends were 7 bases for V and 3 bases for J; bases not matched to a gene: 7. Written as DNA, the CDR3 is TGTGCCAGCAAGGACGTAGCGGGGGGGAAAGAGACCCAGTACTTC. Translated, it gives CASKDVAGGKETQYF.

This clonotype was observed many times. The V gene is TRBV3-1, the J gene TRBJ2-7; the match to TRBD1 covers 7 bases. The CDR3 is 17 amino acids. The trim removed 0 bases at V and 3 bases at J, leaving 11 bases unmatched. Germline V CDR1 and CDR2: LGHDT, YNNKEL (reference sequence). The CDR3 region has the DNA TGTGCCAGCAGCCAAGATGTAGTCGGGACAGTCGACTACGAGCAGTACTTC. Translated, it gives CASSQDVVGTVDYEQYF.

V usage is TRBV7-9 and J usage is TRBJ1-6, with a tentative D call TRBD1 (6 bases). The CDR3 is made up of 16 amino acids. Per the germline V gene, CDR1 is SEHNR and CDR2 is FQNEAQ (reference sequence). Trimming stripped 5 bases from V and 0 bases from J, with 11 bases between. The DNA for the CDR3 is TGTGCCAGCAGCCGGGGACAAGGCTCCTATAATTCACCCCTCCACTTT. This codes for CASSRGQGSYNSPLHF.

The chain carries TRBV6-5 and TRBJ1-6, with a weak D call TRBD1 (5 bases). This CDR3 region has 16 residues. Germline-derived CDR1 and CDR2 are MNHEY and SVGAGI. Deletions cut 0 bases from V and 12 bases from J, with 18 bases between. The CDR3, as DNA: TGTGCCAGCAGTTACTCGAAAGGCAGGGCATACTTACCCCTCCACTTT. Encoded protein: CASSYSKGRAYLPLHF.

This clonotype was seen repeatedly, ten times or more. The chain joins TRBV15 to TRBJ1-3; 7 nucleotides agree with TRBD1. The J segment lost 0 bases and the V segment lost 5 bases, leaving 4 bases of the junction unmatched. Germline V gene lookup returns CDR1 LNHNV and CDR2 YYDKDF (reference sequence). The CDR3 is made up of 15 amino acids. CDR3 protein: CATSGTGASGNTIYF. As DNA, the CDR3 is TGTGCCACCAGCGGAACAGGGGCCTCTGGAAACACCATATATTTT.

Worth noting for this clonotype: This may be a read error: a much more frequent sequence differs by one nucleotide. J is TRBJ2-2 and V is TRBV15; weak D call: TRBD2 (5 bases). The CDR3 is made up of 15 amino acids. Germline CDR1 and CDR2: LNHNV and YYDKDF (reference sequence). Trimming shortened V by 5 bases and J by 2 bases, and 12 bases separated the two germline ends. The CDR3 reads CATSRAAVNTGELFF. For the CDR3, the DNA is TGTGCCACCAGCCGAGCGGCAGTCAACACCGGGGAGCTGTTTTTT.

The rearrangement links TRBV27 to TRBJ2-3, with D perhaps TRBD2 (5 bases). This CDR3 is 18 amino acids long. Trimming cost V 3 bases and J 0 bases, with 19 bases left between them. Germline V gives CDR1 MNHEY, CDR2 SMNVEV (reference sequence). CDR3 residues: CASSFLTTRRSSTDTQYF. The CDR3 DNA reads TGTGCCAGCAGTTTTTTAACCACGAGGAGGTCTAGCACAGATACGCAGTATTTT.

This chain joins TRBV18 and TRBJ1-2; maybe TRBD1 (5 bases). Germline V lookup: CDR1 KGHSH, CDR2 LQKENI. V shed 2 bases and J shed 3 bases, with 7 bases lying between them. The CDR3 consists of 13 residues. CDR3 in DNA: TGTGCCAGCTCACCATCGGGGGACTATGGCTACACCTTC. The encoded protein is CASSPSGDYGYTF.

The CDR3 coding sequence is TGCGCCAGCAGCCAGGACGACAGGGGGAGGAGCGGCTACACCTTC. Protein product: CASSQDDRGRSGYTF. The rearrangement links TRBV4-1 to TRBJ1-2; TRBD1 aligns across 9 bases. With V trimmed by 3 bases and J by 8 bases, 10 bases remained unmatched. Germline CDR1 and CDR2: MGHRA and YSYEKL. This CDR3 comprises 15 residues.

This clonotype was seen a few times. This chain joins TRBV11-3 and TRBJ2-7, with 9 nucleotides matching TRBD1. The CDR3 covers 16 residues. Trimming took 0 bases from V and 1 from J; bases not matched to a gene: 4. Germline CDR1 reads SGHNT; CDR2 reads YENEEA. The CDR3 spells CASSLDPGQGSYEQYF. CDR3 nucleotides: TGTGCCAGCAGCTTAGACCCGGGACAGGGATCCTACGAGCAGTACTTC.

This clonotype was counted at least ten times. The CDR3 here is CASSRRGETQYF. The CDR3 DNA sequence: TGTGCCAGCAGCAGAAGGGGGGAGACCCAGTACTTC. The genes are TRBV9 and TRBJ2-5, with D tentatively TRBD1 (6 bases). This CDR3 region has 12 residues. The germline V gene has CDR1 SGDLS and CDR2 YYNGEE. Trimming took off 4 bases at V and 5 bases at J, with 9 bases between the two ends. Using reference TRBV9 and TRBJ2-5 for the parts outside the CDR3, the full variable domain is DSGVTQTPKHLITATGQRVTLRCSPRSGDLSVYWYQQSLDQGLQFLIQYYNGEERAKGNILERFSAQQFPDLHSELNLSSLELGDSALYFCASSRRGETQYFGPGTRLLVL.

This clonotype is judged medium-sized. The V and J genes are TRBV11-2 and TRBJ2-1, with a tentative D call TRBD1 (7 bases). CDR1 and CDR2 (germline): SGHAT, FQNNGV. The CDR3 covers 15 residues. V was cut by 4 bases and J by 4 bases, with 14 bases left in between. The CDR3 here is CASSSGDRQYNEQFF. The CDR3 DNA reads as TGTGCCAGCAGCTCGGGGGACAGACAGTACAATGAGCAGTTCTTC.

The sample holds many counts of this clonotype. The V gene is TRBV30, the J gene TRBJ2-7; 9 bases align to TRBD2. Germline V gives CDR1 GTSNPN, CDR2 SVGIG (reference sequence). The CDR3 loop spans 14 amino acids. J gave up 5 bases and V 1 base, and 6 bases lay outside the gene matches. The CDR3 spells CAWSGLAVGNEQYF. The DNA for the CDR3 is TGTGCCTGGAGTGGACTAGCGGTCGGGAACGAGCAGTACTTC.

This clonotype was counted a few times. V usage is TRBV7-9 and J usage is TRBJ2-3; D gene ambiguous. The CDR3 totals 14 residues. The germline V gene has CDR1 SEHNR and CDR2 FQNEAQ (reference sequence). V was shortened by 4 bases and J by 6 bases, with 14 bases between the two germline ends. The CDR3 reads CASSSLALGDTQYF. The CDR3 bases are TGTGCCAGCAGCTCTTTGGCCCTTGGGGATACGCAGTATTTT.

The rearrangement links TRBV9 to TRBJ2-5; 11 bases fit TRBD2. The CDR3 length is 16 residues. V was clipped by 4 bases and J by 5 bases; unmatched bases: 10. Germline assignment: CDR1 SGDLS and CDR2 YYNGEE. CDR3 sequence: CASSSGGASGRETQYF. In DNA form, the CDR3 reads TGTGCCAGCAGCTCCGGGGGGGCTAGCGGGAGGGAGACCCAGTACTTC.